The 12 T cell receptor beta chains given below trace back to one sample, sequenced in a study of cytomegalovirus exposure and HLA in healthy donors (dated by TCRdb to 2017 to 2019). To prepare the library, the immunoSEQ multiplex PCR assay was applied. For the multiplex PCR, a mixture combining 60 forward primers for TCR Vbeta segments and 13 reverse primers for TCR Jbeta segments was used. This immuneACCESS table, as held by TCRdb, lists in-frame sequences with V and J called but not all clones. Of the missing ones, under half trace to an unresolved V gene in checked studies; the others have no known cause. The sample table holds 160,000 or so clones, of which over 70% were seen once. The ten largest clones add up to around 1.3% of the sample. The source material was PBMCs. These receptors originate from a man in his fifties or sixties in good health and CMV-seropositive.

The V call is TRBV6-5, the J call TRBJ2-1; 11 nucleotides match TRBD2. Germline loops: CDR1 MNHEY, CDR2 SVGAGI. The CDR3 runs to 15 residues. V lost 8 bases to trimming and J lost 4 bases; unmatched junction nucleotides: 7. The CDR3 loop is CASRLAGGPYNEQFF. CDR3 DNA sequence: TGTGCCAGCCGGCTAGCGGGGGGCCCTTACAATGAGCAGTTCTTC.

The chain employs TRBV4-1 and TRBJ1-4, with D perhaps TRBD1 (6 bases). V lost 4 bases and J lost 0, with 18 bases in between. The CDR3 runs to 18 residues. The germline V gene encodes CDR1 MGHRA and CDR2 YSYEKL. CDR3 nucleotide sequence: TGCGCCAGCAGCCCCTACGGGACACCCCAATCAACTAATGAAAAACTGTTTTTT. Protein product: CASSPYGTPQSTNEKLFF.

This chain links TRBV29-1 with TRBJ2-7; possibly TRBD1 for D (5 bases). Trimming removed 1 base at V and 2 bases at J, with 9 bases between. This CDR3 is 13 amino acids long. Germline assignment: CDR1 SQVTM and CDR2 ANQGSEA. The CDR3 DNA reads TGCAGCGTTGAAGGGTCGACAGCCTACGAGCAGTACTTC. This translates into CSVEGSTAYEQYF.

The gene calls are TRBV5-4 and TRBJ1-1; tentative D call: TRBD1 (6 bases). Trimming pared 0 bases from V and 1 base from J, leaving 16 bases between. CDR1 SGHNT and CDR2 YYREEE come from the germline V gene (reference sequence). The CDR3 spans 17 residues. Written as DNA, the CDR3 is TGTGCCAGCAGCTTGGCGCAATGGGGGCGGAGGAACACTGAAGCTTTCTTT. Protein sequence: CASSLAQWGRRNTEAFF.

This chain links TRBV28 with TRBJ1-1; weak D call: TRBD1 (6 bases). Germline assignment: CDR1 MDHEN and CDR2 SYDVKM. The CDR3 is made up of 16 amino acids. The V and J ends lost 6 bases and 3 bases respectively, with 20 bases between them. CDR3 coding DNA: TGTGCCAGCAGGCTAAATACAGGGAGTGGGGACACTGAAGCTTTCTTT. Encoded protein: CASRLNTGSGDTEAFF.

The V gene is TRBV2, the J gene TRBJ2-5; TRBD2 agrees at 9 bases. Germline CDR1 reads SNHLY; CDR2 reads FYNNEI. CDR3 length: 15 residues. V lost 9 bases and J lost 1; bases outside the gene matches: 9. CDR3 DNA: TGTGCCAGTAGACTAGCGGCGGGGCCCCAAGAGACCCAGTACTTC. This translates into CASRLAAGPQETQYF.

The rearrangement joins TRBV5-4 to TRBJ2-1; 10 bases fit TRBD2. Germline V gives CDR1 SGHNT, CDR2 YYREEE (reference sequence). This CDR3 region has 15 residues. Trimming cost V 4 bases and J 4 bases; bases outside gene matches: 5. The CDR3 DNA sequence: TGTGCCAGCAGCGTTACTAGCGGGGTTTACAATGAGCAGTTCTTC. Translating it yields CASSVTSGVYNEQFF.

The V gene is TRBV18, the J gene TRBJ1-3, with D hard to call. Germline values: CDR1 KGHSH, CDR2 LQKENI. V gave up 1 base and J gave up 0 bases, with 13 bases separating them. This CDR3 has 17 residues. The CDR3 nucleotides are TGTGCCAGCTCACCACTACAGATACCCAGCTCTGGAAACACCATATATTTT. Protein sequence: CASSPLQIPSSGNTIYF. Full variable domain (outside the CDR3, taken from reference TRBV18 and TRBJ1-3): NAGVMQNPRHLVRRRGQEARLRCSPMKGHSHVYWYRQLPEEGLKFMVYLQKENIIDESGMPKERFSAEFPKEGPSILRIQQVVRGDSAAYFCASSPLQIPSSGNTIYFGEGSWLTVV.

The chain links TRBV28 to TRBJ2-1; no clear D gene. The V gene's germline CDR1 is MDHEN and CDR2 SYDVKM. This CDR3 spans 11 amino acids. The V end lost 6 bases, the J end lost 9 bases, and 9 bases lay between the germline ends. The chain's CDR3 is CASSLSVEQFF. CDR3 coding DNA: TGTGCCAGCAGCCTTAGTGTTGAGCAGTTCTTC.

The chain combines TRBV19 with TRBJ2-4; a weak D match, TRBD2 (5 bases). Germline V gene data show CDR1 as LNHDA and CDR2 as SQIVND (reference sequence). V was cut by 3 bases and J by 7 bases, with 13 bases left in between. The CDR3 runs to 14 residues. DNA of the CDR3: TGTGCCAGTAGTATGCAGCAAGGACTCAACATTCAGTACTTC. It encodes CASSMQQGLNIQYF.

This chain links TRBV7-9 with TRBJ1-6; D is unresolved. The CDR3 loop spans 17 amino acids. V was pared by 6 bases and J by 0 bases, with 15 bases between. Germline CDR1 and CDR2: SEHNR and FQNEAQ (reference sequence). The CDR3 nucleotides are TGTGCCAGCAGAGTCGCGGGCAAAAACTCCTATAATTCACCCCTCCACTTT. Its translation: CASRVAGKNSYNSPLHF.

This clone occurred a few times. The genes are TRBV9 and TRBJ2-6; 8 nucleotides agree with TRBD1. This CDR3 contains 16 residues. J gave up 4 bases and V 3 bases, and 6 bases lay outside the gene matches. CDR1 is SGDLS and CDR2 is YYNGEE in the germline V gene. In nucleotides, the CDR3 is TGTGCCAGCAGCGCCCGGACAGGGACCGGGGCCAACGTCCTGACTTTC. Its protein is CASSARTGTGANVLTF. Complete variable domain (other parts from reference TRBV9 and TRBJ2-6): DSGVTQTPKHLITATGQRVTLRCSPRSGDLSVYWYQQSLDQGLQFLIQYYNGEERAKGNILERFSAQQFPDLHSELNLSSLELGDSALYFCASSARTGTGANVLTFGAGSRLTVL.